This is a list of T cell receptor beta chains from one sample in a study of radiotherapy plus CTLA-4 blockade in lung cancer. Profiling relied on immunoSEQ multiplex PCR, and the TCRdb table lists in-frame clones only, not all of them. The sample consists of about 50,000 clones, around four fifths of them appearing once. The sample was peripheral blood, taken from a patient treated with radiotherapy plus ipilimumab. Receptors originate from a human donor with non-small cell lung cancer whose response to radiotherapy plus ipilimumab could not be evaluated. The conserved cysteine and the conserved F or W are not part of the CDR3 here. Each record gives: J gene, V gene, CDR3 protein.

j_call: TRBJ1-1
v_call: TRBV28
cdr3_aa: AIAGQLNTEAF

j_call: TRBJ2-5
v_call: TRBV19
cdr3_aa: ASSPPDSQETQY

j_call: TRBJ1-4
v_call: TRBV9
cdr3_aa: ASSVAWRATNEKLF

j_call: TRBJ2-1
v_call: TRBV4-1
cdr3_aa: ASSQDGIAGDNEQF

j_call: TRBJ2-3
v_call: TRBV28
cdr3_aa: ASSFLTSGPTDTQY

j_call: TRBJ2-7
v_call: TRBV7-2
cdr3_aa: ASSFTGSYEQY

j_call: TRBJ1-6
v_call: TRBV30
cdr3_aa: AWSSTGGSPLH

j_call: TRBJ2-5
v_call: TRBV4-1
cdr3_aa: ASSQDLIAGEPETQY

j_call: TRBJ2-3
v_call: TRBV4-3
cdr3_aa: ASSQDIGGRSTDTQY

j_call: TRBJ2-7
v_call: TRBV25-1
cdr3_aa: ASSEPGPRGYEQY

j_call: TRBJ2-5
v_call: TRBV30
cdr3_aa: AWSVKVGTAYQETQY

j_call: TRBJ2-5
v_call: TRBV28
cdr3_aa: ASSRTPPKGTQY

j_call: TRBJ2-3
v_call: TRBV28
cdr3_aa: ASSLNRGDDTQY

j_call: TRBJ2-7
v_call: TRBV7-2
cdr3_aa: ASSLGLAGRYEQY

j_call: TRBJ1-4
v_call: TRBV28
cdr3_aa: ASSFRQGDEKLF

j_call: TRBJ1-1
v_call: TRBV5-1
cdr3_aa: ASSLKGIGDTEAF